These 28 T cell receptor beta chains were sequenced from one sample in a study of cytomegalovirus exposure and HLA in healthy donors. The PCR employed 60 Vbeta primers together with 13 Jbeta primers. The repertoire was sequenced with immunoSEQ multiplex PCR; TCRdb's copy has only in-frame clones and lacks some. Here the sample spans 150,000 to 200,000 clones, roughly 77% being singletons. What was sequenced was PBMCs. All receptors come from a woman in her fifties or sixties in good health and CMV-seronegative.

This clone occurred once. The chain has TRBV27 and TRBJ2-2; D not resolved. The CDR3 is made up of 14 amino acids. Trimming left V 3 bases short and J 4 bases short, with 9 bases between. Germline CDR1 reads MNHEY; CDR2 reads SMNVEV (reference sequence). The CDR3 protein is CASSFAVVTGELFF. DNA of the CDR3: TGTGCCAGCAGTTTTGCGGTCGTCACCGGGGAGCTGTTTTTT.

This chain links TRBV6-6 with TRBJ2-3; no clear D gene. Trimming took off 2 bases at V and 2 bases at J, with 11 bases between the two ends. This CDR3 is 15 amino acids long. The germline V gene has CDR1 MNHNY and CDR2 SVGAGI (reference sequence). The CDR3, as DNA: TGTGCCAGCAGTTACGGGCAGGCCTACACAGATACGCAGTATTTT. Residues: CASSYGQAYTDTQYF.

This clone was seen ten or more times. The chain is built from TRBV11-1 and TRBJ2-6; 7 bases map to TRBD1. The CDR3 extends over 16 amino acids. Germline lookup yields CDR1 SGHAT and CDR2 FQDESV (reference sequence). The trim removed 3 bases at V and 1 base at J, leaving 3 bases unmatched. The DNA of the CDR3 is TGTGCCAGCAGCTTCGACAGGGTTTCTGGGGCCAACGTCCTGACTTTC. Residues: CASSFDRVSGANVLTF.

J is TRBJ1-5 and V is TRBV27, with 9 bases identical to TRBD1. CDR3 length: 14 residues. With V trimmed by 2 bases and J by 5 bases, 1 base remained unmatched. Germline-derived CDR1 and CDR2 are MNHEY and SMNVEV (reference sequence). The CDR3 coding sequence is TGTGCCAGCAGTTTAAGGACAGGGGATCAGCCCCAGCATTTT. Protein sequence: CASSLRTGDQPQHF.

This clone was counted a single time. This chain connects TRBV19 to TRBJ1-2; D unresolved. CDR3 length equals 15 residues. The V end was cut by 7 bases, the J end by 2 bases, with 17 bases between. From germline, CDR1 is LNHDA and CDR2 SQIVND (reference sequence). CDR3 region: CASIPPGRNNYGYTF. The CDR3 bases are TGTGCCAGTATTCCCCCGGGGAGAAACAACTATGGCTACACCTTC.

This chain joins TRBV7-2 and TRBJ1-1, with TRBD1 identical over 10 bases. Germline V gene sequence: CDR1 SGHTA, CDR2 FQGNSA. This CDR3 has 13 amino acids. J was trimmed by 6 bases and V by 3 bases; bases with no gene match: 1. CDR3 loop: CASSLDRGSEAFF. The CDR3 DNA reads as TGTGCCAGCAGCTTGGACAGGGGGTCTGAAGCTTTCTTT.

The V call is TRBV9, the J call TRBJ2-1, with 7 bases that match TRBD1. J lost 8 bases, V lost 1 base, and 12 bases had no gene match. The germline V gene has CDR1 SGDLS and CDR2 YYNGEE. CDR3 length equals 16 residues. The CDR3 is CASSVYPGQPQDEQFF. CDR3 coding DNA: TGTGCCAGCAGCGTATACCCGGGACAGCCCCAGGATGAGCAGTTCTTC. Full variable domain (remainder filled in from reference TRBV9 and TRBJ2-1): DSGVTQTPKHLITATGQRVTLRCSPRSGDLSVYWYQQSLDQGLQFLIQYYNGEERAKGNILERFSAQQFPDLHSELNLSSLELGDSALYFCASSVYPGQPQDEQFFGPGTRLTVL.

This clone was observed a few times. The genes are TRBV5-6 and TRBJ1-2, with D possibly matching TRBD1 (6 bases). The CDR3 is made up of 15 amino acids. The germline V gene encodes CDR1 SGHDT and CDR2 YYEEEE. Trimming took 3 bases from V and 4 from J, leaving 16 bases between them. The CDR3 coding sequence is TGTGCCAGCAGCTCCGGACGGACAGACCTCTATGGCTACACCTTC. Translating it yields CASSSGRTDLYGYTF.

The CDR3 protein is CASSLGQDSYEQYF. CDR3 nucleotides: TGTGCCAGCAGTTTGGGGCAGGACTCCTACGAGCAGTACTTC. This chain uses TRBV27 with TRBJ2-7; D is perhaps TRBD1 (5 bases). The CDR3 totals 14 residues. Trimming took off 3 bases at V and 0 bases at J, with 9 bases between the two ends. Germline loops: CDR1 MNHEY, CDR2 SMNVEV (reference sequence).

A single count supports this clone. The CDR3 nucleotides read TGTGCCAGCTCTGGACGGCGGGAGGGCCCTTTGGGGGAGCAGTACTTC. Translation gives CASSGRREGPLGEQYF. The chain carries TRBV6-6 and TRBJ2-7, with 9 bases that match TRBD2. Germline CDR1 MNHNY, CDR2 SVGAGI (reference sequence). With V trimmed by 8 bases and J by 7 bases, 18 bases remained unmatched. This CDR3 spans 16 amino acids.

The chain employs TRBV29-1 and TRBJ2-3, with D unresolved. CDR1 and CDR2 from the germline V gene are SQVTM and ANQGSEA. V lost 3 bases to trimming and J lost 0 bases, with 4 bases between them. The CDR3 spans 12 residues. CDR3 DNA sequence: TGCAGCGTTGACTACAGCACAGATACGCAGTATTTT. Protein sequence: CSVDYSTDTQYF.

The rearrangement joins TRBV28 to TRBJ2-7; 9 nucleotides agree with TRBD1. CDR1 is MDHEN and CDR2 is SYDVKM in the germline V gene. V lost 6 bases to trimming and J lost 6 bases; unmatched junction nucleotides: 9. The CDR3 is made up of 14 amino acids. For the CDR3, the DNA is TGTGCCAGCAGCCTCCCGGGACAGGGCTCCGAGCAGTACTTC. Residues: CASSLPGQGSEQYF.

V gene TRBV7-2 combines with J gene TRBJ2-5; TRBD2 might be the D (6 bases). Germline V CDR1 and CDR2: SGHTA, FQGNSA. V lost 5 bases and J lost 9, with 13 bases in between. The CDR3 runs to 12 residues. The CDR3 loop reads CASSQIGEAQYF. The CDR3 DNA is TGTGCCAGCAGCCAAATAGGGGAGGCCCAGTACTTC.

V gene TRBV19 combines with J gene TRBJ1-3, with D perhaps matching TRBD1 (5 bases). This CDR3 is 15 amino acids long. Trimming stripped 6 bases from V and 0 bases from J, with 12 bases between. From germline, CDR1 is LNHDA and CDR2 SQIVND (reference sequence). CDR3 sequence: CASSQTGHSGNTIYF. Here the CDR3 DNA reads TGTGCCAGTAGCCAAACAGGCCACTCTGGAAACACCATATATTTT.

The rearrangement uses TRBV15 and TRBJ1-6, with 11 bases identical to TRBD1. Germline CDR1 reads LNHNV; CDR2 reads YYDKDF (reference sequence). The CDR3 is made up of 15 amino acids. V gave up 1 base and J gave up 7 bases; unmatched junction bases: 0. The CDR3: CATSRGDRGNSPLHF. CDR3 bases: TGTGCCACCAGCAGAGGGGACAGGGGGAATTCACCCCTCCACTTT.

The chain uses TRBV5-1 and TRBJ2-3, with a weak D call TRBD1 (6 bases). This CDR3 is 15 amino acids long. Germline loops: CDR1 SGHRS, CDR2 YFSETQ. Trimming cost V 0 bases and J 5 bases, with 13 bases left between them. The CDR3 sequence is CASSLVRQVEDTQYF. DNA of the CDR3: TGCGCCAGCAGCTTGGTCCGACAGGTAGAAGATACGCAGTATTTT.

This clone was seen more than once but under ten times. In DNA, the CDR3 is TGTGCCATCAGTGAGCCCCTGACAGGGTCTGAAGCTTTCTTT. It translates to CAISEPLTGSEAFF. The chain combines TRBV10-3 with TRBJ1-1, with 7 bases identical to TRBD1. The length of the CDR3 is 14 residues. CDR1 and CDR2 (germline): ENHRY, SYGVKD. The J segment lost 6 bases and the V segment lost 2 bases, leaving 6 bases of the junction unmatched.

This chain joins TRBV2 and TRBJ1-2; no reliable D call. V gave up 6 bases and J gave up 5 bases, with 13 bases separating them. The V gene's germline CDR1 is SNHLY and CDR2 FYNNEI. The CDR3 contains 13 residues. The CDR3 sequence is CASREAGSYGYTF. CDR3 DNA: TGTGCCAGCAGGGAGGCAGGTTCTTATGGCTACACCTTC.

The CDR3 loop is CASSLELLPGELFF. DNA for the CDR3: TGCGCCAGCAGCTTGGAACTCCTCCCCGGGGAGCTGTTTTTT. The chain uses TRBV5-1 and TRBJ2-2; D is unclear. The germline CDR1 and CDR2 sequences are SGHRS and YFSETQ. This CDR3 contains 14 residues. V lost 0 bases and J lost 6, with 9 bases in between.

The chain combines TRBV27 with TRBJ2-3; possibly TRBD2 for D (6 bases). Per the germline V gene, CDR1 is MNHEY and CDR2 is SMNVEV (reference sequence). Trimming stripped 4 bases from V and 4 bases from J, with 15 bases between. The CDR3 consists of 15 residues. CDR3 DNA: TGTGCCAGCAGTTCACCTAGCGAGAGGGCAGATACGCAGTATTTT. This encodes CASSSPSERADTQYF.

The chain couples TRBV5-4 to TRBJ2-2, with a weak D call TRBD1 (6 bases). The germline CDR1 and CDR2 sequences are SGHNT and YYREEE (reference sequence). The V gene lost 4 bases and the J gene lost 6 bases, with 16 bases spanning the gap. CDR3 length: 15 amino acids. The CDR3 DNA reads as TGTGCCAGCAGCCCAGGGCAGGGGTTCGCCGGGGAGCTGTTTTTT. It encodes CASSPGQGFAGELFF.

This clone was seen only once. Sequence at one end of the junction differs from germline and may be a read error. For the CDR3, the DNA is TGTGCCAGCAGCCCGGGACAGAGATGCACCGGAGAGCTGTTTTTT. This gives the protein CASSPGQRCTGELFF. V usage is TRBV11-3 and J usage is TRBJ2-2; 7 bases agree with TRBD1. There are 15 residues in the CDR3. Germline V gene data show CDR1 as SGHNT and CDR2 as YENEEA.

The V and J genes are TRBV6-8 and TRBJ2-5; 10 positions match TRBD2. V lost 6 bases and J lost 4; bases outside the gene matches: 8. The CDR3 sequence is 15 residues long. Germline assignment: CDR1 MNHGY and CDR2 SAAAGT. CDR3 coding DNA: TGTGCCAGCAGCCCCCCCCCTAGCGGGGGAGAGACCCAGTACTTC. Protein sequence: CASSPPPSGGETQYF.

This clone turned up a few times. The genes are TRBV2 and TRBJ2-1; the D gene is possibly TRBD1 (5 bases). Germline values: CDR1 SNHLY, CDR2 FYNNEI. The CDR3 length is 13 residues. The V gene lost 8 bases and the J gene lost 0 bases, with 8 bases spanning the gap. As DNA, the CDR3 is TGTGCCAGCTCCGACAGCTCCTACAATGAGCAGTTCTTC. This encodes CASSDSSYNEQFF.

The V call is TRBV19, the J call TRBJ1-1; D possibly corresponds to TRBD1 (6 bases). CDR1 and CDR2 from the germline V gene are LNHDA and SQIVND (reference sequence). V lost 8 bases, J lost 11 bases, and 21 bases lay in between. This CDR3 has 13 amino acids. CDR3 in DNA: TGTGCCAGTGGATCTCTACAGGGTTTTGTTGCTTTCTTT. This sequence encodes CASGSLQGFVAFF. Full variable domain (remainder filled in from reference TRBV19 and TRBJ1-1): DGGITQSPKYLFRKEGQNVTLSCEQNLNHDAMYWYRQDPGQGLRLIYYSQIVNDFQKGDIAEGYSVSREKKESFPLTVTSAQKNPTAFYLCASGSLQGFVAFFGQGTRLTVV.

This clone has more than one count but fewer than ten. The V call is TRBV9, the J call TRBJ2-7; TRBD2 agrees at 9 bases. Germline V gene lookup returns CDR1 SGDLS and CDR2 YYNGEE. Trimming took 5 bases from V and 0 from J; bases not matched to a gene: 9. The CDR3 totals 16 residues. CDR3 region: CASSPSGRYNSYEQYF. The CDR3 DNA is TGTGCCAGCAGTCCCAGCGGGAGGTACAACTCCTACGAGCAGTACTTC.

This sequence joins TRBV6-5 and TRBJ2-3; D unclear. CDR3 length: 12 residues. Germline V CDR1 and CDR2: MNHEY, SVGAGI. Trimming left V 4 bases short and J 8 bases short, with 10 bases between. CDR3: CASSSPTSTQYF. DNA of the CDR3: TGTGCCAGCAGTTCCCCGACAAGTACGCAGTATTTT.

The chain has TRBV7-2 and TRBJ1-6; D call uncertain. The germline V gene has CDR1 SGHTA and CDR2 FQGNSA. With 1 base removed from V and 7 bases from J, the gap between germline ends came to 8 bases. The CDR3 runs 14 residues. The CDR3 sequence is CASSLEPKNSPLHF. The CDR3 DNA is TGTGCCAGCAGCTTAGAGCCGAAAAATTCACCCCTCCACTTT.